This T cell receptor beta chain was obtained from a study of blood T cell repertoires in COVID-19. Across the study: Samples of COVID-19 (acute and convalescent) were obtained from the United States, Italy and Spain.

This clone was observed a single time. Seattle's cohort entered during active infection and was followed longitudinally. This CDR3 contains 16 residues. The germline V gene encodes CDR1 LGHDT and CDR2 YNNKEL (reference sequence). V lost 3 bases to trimming and J lost 7 bases; unmatched junction nucleotides: 12. Repertoires were generated with immunoSEQ multiplex PCR, while TCRdb's copy carries only in-frame clones and drops some. This table has hundreds of thousands of clones, 65% to 90% appearing once. The TCR was taken from a man in his fifties or sixties with COVID-19, enrolled during active disease. The sequenced sample consisted of peripheral blood. J is TRBJ2-3 and V is TRBV3-1 (or the pseudogene TRBV3-2), with TRBD2 matching 8 bases. Here the CDR3 DNA reads TGTGCCAGCAGCCAGGGACTAGTACAGGCACTTTATACGCAGTATTTT. Its protein product is CASSQGLVQALYTQYF.